The present T cell receptor (beta chain) was sequenced within a study of siplizumab effects on memory and regulatory T cells. The protocol was immunoSEQ multiplex PCR, while the TCRdb copy is restricted to in-frame clones and leaves out a portion. Here the sample spans approximately 100,000 clones, roughly 95% being singletons. The CDR3 spans 13 residues. Looked up from germline, CDR1 is SGHTA and CDR2 is FQGNSA. The V end was cut by 2 bases, the J end by 2 bases, with 6 bases between. The sequencing input was non-Treg CD4+ T cells sorted from blood. The chain joins TRBV7-2 to TRBJ1-2; D is ambiguous. This receptor was identified in a human donor in good health. CDR3 sequence reads: CASSLRANYGYTF. The CDR3 nucleotides are TGTGCCAGCAGCTTAAGGGCAAACTATGGCTACACCTTC.